One sample yielded the 15 T cell receptor beta chains listed below, sequenced in a study of shared clonotypes between healthy human individuals. Assay: immunoSEQ multiplex PCR; the TCRdb copy retains only in-frame clones and omits some. In the table there are a few million clones, just under 95% of which are singletons. Sequencing was performed on naive CD4+ T cells from PBMCs. Regarding subset: CD45RA+ positively selected. The receptors originated from a man younger than 35 in good health. Some clones in this sample may be carry-over from other donors' samples.

J is TRBJ1-2 and V is TRBV15; D is perhaps TRBD1 (6 bases). The V end lost 0 bases, the J end lost 6 bases, and 14 bases lay between the germline ends. The CDR3 covers 15 residues. CDR1 and CDR2 (germline): LNHNV, YYDKDF (reference sequence). CDR3 region: CATSRDRSGVDGYTF. The CDR3 region has the DNA TGTGCCACCAGCAGAGATCGGTCAGGGGTGGATGGCTACACCTTC.

The count of this clone is one. The V call is TRBV28, the J call TRBJ2-2; D is possibly TRBD2 (5 bases). CDR1 is MDHEN, CDR2 SYDVKM, per germline. Trimming removed 5 bases from V and 0 bases from J, with 7 bases in between. CDR3 length equals 14 residues. CDR3 in amino acids: CASSVGANTGELFF. In DNA form, the CDR3 reads TGTGCCAGCAGTGTGGGAGCGAACACCGGGGAGCTGTTTTTT.

The chain uses TRBV18 and TRBJ1-2, with D perhaps TRBD1 (6 bases). The germline V gene encodes CDR1 KGHSH and CDR2 LQKENI. The V end lost 3 bases, the J end lost 5 bases, and 13 bases lay between the germline ends. CDR3 length: 14 residues. For the CDR3, the DNA is TGTGCCAGCTCACCCGGACAGATTGGGTATGGCTACACCTTC. This sequence encodes CASSPGQIGYGYTF.

The rearrangement joins TRBV25-1 to TRBJ2-1; 9 bases map to TRBD1. V was pared by 6 bases and J by 8 bases, with 5 bases of the junction left unmatched. Germline CDR1 MGHDK, CDR2 SYGVNS. This CDR3 region has 13 residues. The CDR3 loop is CASRGQGFDEQFF. The CDR3 DNA reads as TGTGCCAGCAGAGGACAGGGGTTTGATGAGCAGTTCTTC.

The rearrangement joins TRBV10-3 to TRBJ1-6; D gene ambiguous. The CDR3 loop spans 16 amino acids. With 0 bases removed from V and 7 bases from J, the gap between germline ends came to 13 bases. Germline V CDR1 and CDR2: ENHRY, SYGVKD. DNA of the CDR3: TGTGCCATCAGTGAGTCTTTTAGGCAGACAAATTCACCCCTCCACTTT. It translates to CAISESFRQTNSPLHF.

A single count supports this clone. The rearrangement uses TRBV29-1 and TRBJ2-7; D perhaps matches TRBD2 (5 bases). Trimming took off 3 bases at V and 0 bases at J, with 9 bases between the two ends. The germline CDR1 and CDR2 sequences are SQVTM and ANQGSEA. The length of the CDR3 is 13 residues. In DNA, the CDR3 is TGCAGCGTTGAGAGGGAAGCCTCCTACGAGCAGTACTTC. The encoded protein is CSVEREASYEQYF.

This rearrangement joins TRBV7-3 to TRBJ2-2; 9 nucleotides agree with TRBD2. Looked up from germline, CDR1 is SGHTA and CDR2 is FQGTGA. The CDR3 has 15 residues. The V and J ends lost 5 bases and 3 bases, in that order; junction bases with no gene match: 4. CDR3 bases: TGTGCCAGCAGCCGGGGACTAGCCTACACCGGGGAGCTGTTTTTT. Protein: CASSRGLAYTGELFF.

This chain links TRBV6-5 with TRBJ2-1; 7 positions match TRBD1. Germline values: CDR1 MNHEY, CDR2 SVGAGI. V shed 5 bases, J shed 2 bases, and the junction held 6 bases outside the gene matches. The CDR3 runs to 15 residues. CDR3 nucleotides: TGTGCCAGCAGTACGAATAGGGGGCCCTACAATGAGCAGTTCTTC. Protein sequence: CASSTNRGPYNEQFF.

This sequence joins TRBV27 and TRBJ1-4; 8 nucleotides align to TRBD1. Per the germline V gene, CDR1 is MNHEY and CDR2 is SMNVEV (reference sequence). The CDR3 is made up of 15 amino acids. V was clipped by 8 bases and J by 0 bases; unmatched bases: 5. The chain's CDR3 is CASQGAGATNEKLFF. DNA of the CDR3: TGTGCCAGCCAGGGGGCAGGGGCAACTAATGAAAAACTGTTTTTT.

The chain recombines TRBV6-4 with TRBJ2-6; 7 bases agree with TRBD2. Germline CDR1 and CDR2: MRHNA and SNTAGT. The CDR3 consists of 15 residues. V gave up 3 bases and J gave up 4 bases; unmatched junction bases: 3. CDR3 region: CASSEGTTGANVLTF. DNA of the CDR3: TGTGCCAGCAGTGAAGGGACTACCGGGGCCAACGTCCTGACTTTC.

This rearrangement joins TRBV9 to TRBJ2-3; D ambiguous. V lost 4 bases to trimming and J lost 4 bases, with 13 bases between them. The CDR3 has 14 residues. Germline CDR1 and CDR2: SGDLS and YYNGEE. The CDR3 DNA follows: TGTGCCAGCAGCCCCGGCAGTAAGGCAGATACGCAGTATTTT. It translates to CASSPGSKADTQYF.

Only one count was recorded for this clone. V and J are TRBV5-1 and TRBJ2-5; 14 bases are shared with TRBD2. CDR1 SGHRS and CDR2 YFSETQ come from the germline V gene. This CDR3 region has 16 residues. V shed 3 bases, J shed 13 bases, and the junction held 14 bases outside the gene matches. CDR3 amino acids: CASSSGLAGDADPRYF. The CDR3 DNA follows: TGCGCCAGCAGCTCGGGACTAGCGGGAGATGCCGATCCTAGGTACTTC.

This clone appeared a single time. The chain uses TRBV15 and TRBJ2-7; TRBD2 matches 8 bases. Germline V gives CDR1 LNHNV, CDR2 YYDKDF (reference sequence). The CDR3 extends over 15 amino acids. V lost 0 bases, J lost 5 bases, and 6 bases stayed unmatched. The CDR3 region is CATSRDTGGFHEQYF. CDR3 bases: TGTGCCACCAGCAGAGATACGGGAGGGTTCCACGAGCAGTACTTC. The full variable domain, its missing parts supplied by reference TRBV15 and TRBJ2-7, is DAMVIQNPRYQVTQFGKPVTLSCSQTLNHNVMYWYQQKSSQAPKLLFHYYDKDFNNEADTPDNFQSRRPNTSFCFLDIRSPGLGDTAMYLCATSRDTGGFHEQYFGPGTRLTVT.

The V gene is TRBV2, the J gene TRBJ1-1, with D hard to call. This CDR3 has 12 amino acids. The V end was cut by 6 bases, the J end by 6 bases, with 11 bases between. The germline V gene has CDR1 SNHLY and CDR2 FYNNEI. The CDR3 loop is CASRDNGAEAFF. The CDR3, as DNA: TGTGCCAGCAGGGATAATGGCGCTGAAGCTTTCTTT.

Here the CDR3 DNA reads TGTGCCAGCTATCACACCCCGAACACTGAAGCTTTCTTT. Amino acids: CASYHTPNTEAFF. The chain combines TRBV28 with TRBJ1-1; D not resolved. This CDR3 is 13 amino acids long. Germline V lookup: CDR1 MDHEN, CDR2 SYDVKM. Trimming cost V 8 bases and J 1 base, with 11 bases left between them.